This passage covers 25 T cell receptor beta chains from one sample sequenced in a study of Graves' ophthalmopathy and Graves' hyperthyroidism. From RNA, the CDR3 regions of TCR beta chains were amplified and sequenced. HTBI-primed first-round RT-PCR preceded second-round multiplex PCR. One entry per CDR3 protein, called by TCRdb with MiXCR from the multiplex PCR reads. Of roughly 480,000 distinct CDR3 sequences listed, roughly 14% are singletons. The sample consisted of blood. The receptor source for this set is a woman in her 30s with Graves' ophthalmopathy.

There are many counts of this clonotype. The chain links TRBV7-9 to TRBJ2-5; the D is unclear. The germline V and J ends were trimmed by 1 base and 5 bases, with 5 bases remaining between them. The CDR3 spans 12 residues. Germline V gene sequence: CDR1 SEHNR, CDR2 FQNEAQ (reference sequence). The CDR3 DNA reads as TGTGCCAGCAGCTTAGATGTTGAGACCCAGTACTTC. Protein sequence: CASSLDVETQYF. The full variable domain, with the rest looked up from reference TRBV7-9 and TRBJ2-5, is DTGVSQNPRHKITKRGQNVTFRCDPISEHNRLYWYRQTLGQGPEFLTYFQNEAQLEKSRLLSDRFSAERPKGSFSTLEIQRTEQGDSAMYLCASSLDVETQYFGPGTRLLVL.

This clonotype appeared many times. The chain combines TRBV6-2 or TRBV6-3 with TRBJ2-7; no clear D. The CDR3 runs 15 residues. The ends were cut back, 0 bases at V and 2 bases at J, with 11 bases in the middle. The germline V gene encodes CDR1 MNHEY and CDR2 SVGEGT. This CDR3 reads CASSYSILKPYEQYF. The CDR3 DNA reads TGTGCCAGCAGTTACTCGATCCTCAAGCCCTACGAGCAGTACTTC.

The genes are TRBV24-1 and TRBJ2-5, with 7 bases identical to TRBD2. Trimming at V came to 5 bases and at J to 2 bases, leaving 4 bases not matched to a gene. The CDR3 has 14 amino acids. The germline V gene encodes CDR1 KGHDR and CDR2 SFDVKD. The CDR3 DNA follows: TGTGCCACCAGTGTCAGCGGGAATCAAGAGACCCAGTACTTC. It translates to CATSVSGNQETQYF.

This clonotype came up many times. J is TRBJ2-7 and V is TRBV20-1; 11 positions match TRBD2. Germline V lookup: CDR1 DFQATT, CDR2 SNEGSKA (reference sequence). This CDR3 spans 14 amino acids. The V and J ends lost 5 bases and 6 bases, in that order; junction bases with no gene match: 9. This CDR3 reads CSAGTTSGEVEQYF. In DNA form, the CDR3 reads TGCAGTGCTGGAACGACTAGCGGGGAGGTCGAGCAGTACTTC.

There are many counts of this clonotype. The chain joins TRBV12-3 or TRBV12-4 to TRBJ2-4; TRBD1 might be the D (5 bases). The CDR3 length is 13 residues. The ends were cut back, 10 bases at V and 5 bases at J, with 15 bases in the middle. CDR3 coding DNA: TGTGCCATCTTGCAGGGCCCAGAAAACATTCAGTACTTC. Translation: CAILQGPENIQYF.

This clonotype was observed many times. The genes are TRBV10-3 and TRBJ2-7; D remains unclear. Trimming pared 10 bases from V and 2 bases from J, leaving 15 bases between. Germline-derived CDR1 and CDR2 are ENHRY and SYGVKD. There are 13 residues in the CDR3. CDR3 sequence reads: CATTDENAYEQYF. DNA of the CDR3: TGTGCCACCACAGACGAAAACGCCTACGAGCAGTACTTC.

The chain links TRBV28 to TRBJ1-5; 10 bases are shared with TRBD1. CDR3 size: 16 residues. With V trimmed by 2 bases and J by 6 bases, 7 bases remained unmatched. The germline gives CDR1 MDHEN, CDR2 SYDVKM. In DNA form, the CDR3 reads TGTGCCAGCAGTTTACCCGGGACAGGGGATCGTCAGCCCCAGCATTTT. Residues: CASSLPGTGDRQPQHF.

This clonotype has only a few counts. The V and J genes are TRBV19 and TRBJ1-3; D call uncertain. The germline CDR1 and CDR2 sequences are LNHDA and SQIVND (reference sequence). The V gene lost 7 bases and the J gene lost 0 bases, with 7 bases spanning the gap. The length of the CDR3 is 13 residues. The CDR3 coding sequence is TGTGCCAGTACAGGTTTCTCTGGAAACACCATATATTTT. Residues: CASTGFSGNTIYF.

This clonotype was observed many times. CDR3 coding DNA: TGTGCCAGCTCACCACGCTCCCGGACAGGGGGGGAGACCCAGTACTTC. As protein: CASSPRSRTGGETQYF. The chain employs TRBV18 and TRBJ2-5; 10 nucleotides line up with TRBD1. CDR3 length: 16 amino acids. V lost 1 base to trimming and J lost 5 bases; unmatched junction nucleotides: 7. Germline CDR1 reads KGHSH; CDR2 reads LQKENI. Variable domain in full (rest from reference TRBV18 and TRBJ2-5): NAGVMQNPRHLVRRRGQEARLRCSPMKGHSHVYWYRQLPEEGLKFMVYLQKENIIDESGMPKERFSAEFPKEGPSILRIQQVVRGDSAAYFCASSPRSRTGGETQYFGPGTRLLVL.

This clonotype came up many times. The V and J genes are TRBV6-1 and TRBJ1-3; no clear D. CDR3 length: 12 residues. Per the germline V gene, CDR1 is MNHNS and CDR2 is SASEGT. The V end was cut by 0 bases, the J end by 4 bases, with 1 base between. The CDR3 bases are TGTGCCAGCAGTGAAGCGGGAAACACCATATATTTT. Translation gives CASSEAGNTIYF.

This clonotype was found many times. This clone may be a read error of a much larger clone one base away. This chain uses TRBV12-3 or TRBV12-4 with TRBJ1-2, with D unclear. This CDR3 spans 13 amino acids. The V gene lost 6 bases and the J gene lost 8 bases, with 16 bases spanning the gap. The CDR3 protein is CASRTDLELGYTF. The CDR3 DNA reads as TGTGCCAGCAGAACCGACTTGGAATTGGGCTACACCTTC.

The table lists this clonotype with many counts. The chain joins TRBV6-2 or TRBV6-3 to TRBJ2-5; D may correspond to TRBD1 or TRBD2 (6 bases each). This CDR3 region has 13 residues. CDR1 and CDR2 (germline): MNHEY, SVGEGT. Trimming took 10 bases from V and 5 from J, leaving 17 bases between them. This CDR3 is CAIRRGGGETQYF. The CDR3 bases are TGTGCCATTCGCAGGGGCGGAGGGGAGACCCAGTACTTC.

A note on this clonotype: A much more abundant neighbour one base away suggests this may be a read error. The chain uses TRBV12-3 or TRBV12-4 and TRBJ1-6; D not certain. Trimming shortened V by 3 bases and J by 9 bases, and 12 bases separated the two germline ends. The CDR3 spans 14 residues. The CDR3 loop is CASSFQVAGSPLHF. Written as DNA, the CDR3 is TGTGCCAGCAGTTTCCAGGTGGCTGGTTCACCCCTCCACTTT.

This clonotype has only a few counts. The chain has TRBV6-1 and TRBJ1-1; D unresolved. From germline, CDR1 is MNHNS and CDR2 SASEGT. V lost 7 bases, J lost 4 bases, and 13 bases lay in between. The CDR3 length is 13 residues. CDR3 nucleotide sequence: TGTGCCAGCACCAACCCCGTAGGCACTGAAGCTTTCTTT. Encoded protein: CASTNPVGTEAFF.

This clonotype was detected a few times. The chain carries TRBV12-3 or TRBV12-4 and TRBJ2-5; D is undetermined. The CDR3 covers 14 residues. V lost 3 bases and J lost 5, with 13 bases in between. CDR3: CASSLAIGRETQYF. As DNA, the CDR3 is TGTGCCAGCAGTTTGGCCATAGGGCGGGAGACCCAGTACTTC.

This clonotype has ten or more counts. V usage is TRBV12-3 or TRBV12-4 and J usage is TRBJ1-2, with D perhaps matching TRBD1 (5 bases). There are 15 residues in the CDR3. V lost 8 bases to trimming and J lost 8 bases, with 24 bases between them. The DNA of the CDR3 is TGTGCCAGCTCCATTTCCGGGGCAGAGGGTTACGGCTACACCTTC. Its protein is CASSISGAEGYGYTF.

This chain connects TRBV30 to TRBJ2-2; D may be TRBD1 (5 bases). Trimming removed 1 base at V and 6 bases at J, with 15 bases between. Germline CDR1 and CDR2: GTSNPN and SVGIG (reference sequence). The CDR3 runs to 15 residues. The CDR3 sequence: CAWSASFVGAGELFF. CDR3 DNA sequence: TGTGCCTGGAGTGCATCCTTTGTAGGGGCCGGGGAGCTGTTTTTT.

This clonotype was observed a few times. The rearrangement joins TRBV20-1 to TRBJ1-1, with D unresolved. This CDR3 is built from 17 residues. V lost 3 bases to trimming and J lost 5 bases, with 25 bases between them. Germline V gene lookup returns CDR1 DFQATT and CDR2 SNEGSKA (reference sequence). This CDR3 reads CSASSAGWTLRSTEAFF. In DNA, the CDR3 is TGCAGTGCTAGTAGCGCAGGTTGGACCCTTCGGAGTACTGAAGCTTTCTTT.

As for this clonotype: A much larger clone lies one base from this, so it may be a read error. The J gene is TRBJ1-6, the V gene TRBV28; TRBD1 matches 8 bases. The CDR3 is 15 amino acids. Germline assignment: CDR1 MDHEN and CDR2 SYDVKM. The CDR3: CASSPWTGLNSHLHF. As DNA, the CDR3 is TGTGCCAGCAGTCCATGGACAGGGCTTAATTCACACCTCCACTTT.

The table lists this clonotype with many counts. The chain combines TRBV6-1 with TRBJ1-5; 7 positions agree with TRBD1. V lost 7 bases, J lost 7 bases, and 4 bases stayed unmatched. This CDR3 is 12 amino acids long. Looked up from germline, CDR1 is MNHNS and CDR2 is SASEGT. The DNA for the CDR3 is TGTGCCAGCAAATACAGGGGACAGCCCCAGCATTTT. Translated, it gives CASKYRGQPQHF.

This clonotype was counted many times. The conserved phenylalanine or tryptophan is not found at the CDR3 terminus, so this likely reflects a read error. The limits of the CDR3 on the DNA are not certain, so only TCRdb's listed CDR3 is given. This chain links TRBV12-3 or TRBV12-4 with TRBJ1-2. Inclusive of both ends, the CDR3 amounts to 16 amino acids. The CDR3 sequence is CASGFQRALVRDGYRV.

This clonotype was counted only a few times. The chain carries TRBV4-1 and TRBJ2-2; D remains ambiguous. CDR3 size: 18 residues. V lost 4 bases and J lost 6, with 24 bases in between. The V gene's germline CDR1 is MGHRA and CDR2 YSYEKL. Here the CDR3 DNA reads TGCGCCAGCAGCCCCAATTTACGAGGACGGTTTCGGCCCGGGGAGCTGTTTTTT. Translated: CASSPNLRGRFRPGELFF.

This clonotype came up many times. This rearrangement joins TRBV27 to TRBJ1-1; no reliable D call. CDR3 size: 15 residues. The V gene's germline CDR1 is MNHEY and CDR2 SMNVEV (reference sequence). Trimming left V 2 bases short and J 6 bases short, with 16 bases between. CDR3 coding DNA: TGTGCCAGCAGTTTAACCCAGATGTCGACCGCTGAAGCTTTCTTT. Its translation: CASSLTQMSTAEAFF.

This clonotype turned up a few times. J is TRBJ1-2 and V is TRBV5-1; 12 nucleotides align to TRBD1. The germline CDR1 and CDR2 sequences are SGHRS and YFSETQ. V lost 4 bases to trimming and J lost 7 bases; unmatched junction nucleotides: 17. The CDR3 has 18 residues. CDR3 bases: TGCGCCAGCAGCCTAAACCCGGGACAGGGGGCGCCGTTTCTTGGCTACACCTTC. This sequence encodes CASSLNPGQGAPFLGYTF.

This clonotype was found many times. The chain links TRBV20-1 to TRBJ2-7; 9 bases match TRBD1. This CDR3 has 13 residues. Germline assignment: CDR1 DFQATT and CDR2 SNEGSKA (reference sequence). The J segment lost 8 bases and the V segment lost 4 bases, leaving 9 bases of the junction unmatched. In DNA, the CDR3 is TGCAGTGCTAAACACCGGGACAGGGACCAGCAGTACTTC. It yields the protein CSAKHRDRDQQYF.